The source of this T cell receptor beta chain is a study of patients and donors after allogeneic stem cell transplantation. TCRdb ran MiXCR on the RT-PCR reads and lists one entry per CDR3 protein. Found here are approximately 410,000 distinct CDR3 sequences, around 16% of them singletons; the top ten hold less than 8%. This CDR3 is built from 14 residues. Germline V lookup: CDR1 MNHNS, CDR2 SASEGT. Trimming took 6 bases from V and 4 from J, leaving 12 bases between them. This receptor was obtained from a human donor who was either an allogeneic HSCT recipient or a stem cell or donor lymphocyte infusion donor (not recorded which). It is not recorded whose cells these are; they may come from a transplant donor. V usage is TRBV6-1 and J usage is TRBJ1-4; D is possibly TRBD1 (6 bases). What was sequenced was blood, either unsorted or a sorted T cell fraction (not recorded which). CDR3 residues: CASRTGTINEKLFF. DNA for the CDR3: TGTGCCAGCAGAACCGGGACAATTAATGAAAAACTGTTTTTT.